This passage covers 4 T cell receptor beta chains from one sample sequenced in a study of blood T cell repertoires in COVID-19. TCRdb's copy holds only in-frame clones and misses some; the assay was immunoSEQ multiplex PCR. The sample has 250,000 or so clones, nearly 90% seen once; the top ten hold 0.65% to 0.9%. What was sequenced was peripheral blood. The receptor source for this set is a woman aged 30 to 39 with acute or convalescent COVID-19.

J is TRBJ2-7 and V is TRBV6-6; perhaps TRBD2 as D (5 bases). Germline lookup yields CDR1 MNHNY and CDR2 SVGAGI (reference sequence). With 0 bases removed from V and 5 bases from J, the gap between germline ends came to 11 bases. The CDR3 extends over 14 amino acids. The CDR3 bases are TGTGCCAGCAGTTACTCGATATGGGAGAACGAGCAGTACTTC. This gives the protein CASSYSIWENEQYF.

The V call is TRBV6-5, the J call TRBJ2-3, with D maybe TRBD1 (6 bases). Germline V lookup: CDR1 MNHEY, CDR2 SVGAGI. The CDR3 runs 16 residues. Trimming cost V 0 bases and J 2 bases, with 12 bases left between them. Written as DNA, the CDR3 is TGTGCCAGCAGTTACTCCCAGGGGACGTCCACAGATACGCAGTATTTT. This translates into CASSYSQGTSTDTQYF.

The chain recombines TRBV9 with TRBJ2-1, with 13 positions matching TRBD2. This CDR3 is 16 amino acids long. Germline lookup yields CDR1 SGDLS and CDR2 YYNGEE. V lost 0 bases to trimming and J lost 7 bases; unmatched junction nucleotides: 4. The CDR3 DNA sequence: TGTGCCAGCAGCGTAGGAATACTAGCGGGAGGGAATGAGCAGTTCTTC. Its translation is CASSVGILAGGNEQFF. The full variable domain, rest sourced from reference TRBV9 and TRBJ2-1, is DSGVTQTPKHLITATGQRVTLRCSPRSGDLSVYWYQQSLDQGLQFLIQYYNGEERAKGNILERFSAQQFPDLHSELNLSSLELGDSALYFCASSVGILAGGNEQFFGPGTRLTVL.

This sequence joins TRBV24-1 and TRBJ2-3, with TRBD1 matching over 8 bases. V dropped 10 bases and J dropped 3; count of bases not matched to a gene: 5. Germline-derived CDR1 and CDR2 are KGHDR and SFDVKD. The CDR3 covers 13 residues. The CDR3 sequence: CATKDRVTDTQYF. The CDR3 coding sequence is TGTGCCACGAAGGACAGGGTGACAGATACGCAGTATTTT.